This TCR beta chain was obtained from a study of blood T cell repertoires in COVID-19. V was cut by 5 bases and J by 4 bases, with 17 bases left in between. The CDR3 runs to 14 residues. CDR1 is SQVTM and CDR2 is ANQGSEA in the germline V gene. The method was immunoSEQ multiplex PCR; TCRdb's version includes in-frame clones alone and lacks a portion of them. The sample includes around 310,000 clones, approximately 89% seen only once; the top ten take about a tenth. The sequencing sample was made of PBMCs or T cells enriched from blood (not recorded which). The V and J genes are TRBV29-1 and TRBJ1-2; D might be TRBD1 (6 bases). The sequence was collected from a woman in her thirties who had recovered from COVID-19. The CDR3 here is CSVIPGGAVYGYTF. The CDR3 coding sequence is TGCAGCGTTATCCCGGGGGGGGCGGTCTATGGCTACACCTTC.